These 27 T cell receptor beta chains share one sample of origin, sequenced in a study of T cell repertoires in cytomegalovirus infection. TCRdb reprocessed the reads with MiXCR, giving one entry per CDR3 protein. Found here are roughly 100,000 distinct CDR3 sequences, approximately 16% of them singletons; the top ten hold 8%. Input material: PBMCs. These receptors came from a human donor in good health (CMV status not recorded). Some clones in this sample may be carry-over from other donors' samples.

This sequence joins TRBV4-1 and TRBJ2-1; D not certain. There are 18 residues in the CDR3. The germline V gene has CDR1 MGHRA and CDR2 YSYEKL. Trimming pared 4 bases from V and 6 bases from J, leaving 25 bases between. In DNA, the CDR3 is TGCGCCAGCAGCCCAAGGGCCCGGCCTGGGGTTTCTAGCAATGAGCAGTTCTTC. It specifies CASSPRARPGVSSNEQFF.

This clonotype has more than one count but fewer than ten. This sequence joins TRBV9 and TRBJ1-5, with TRBD1 as a possible D gene (6 bases). Trimming stripped 0 bases from V and 4 bases from J, with 11 bases between. The germline gives CDR1 SGDLS, CDR2 YYNGEE. This CDR3 spans 15 amino acids. The CDR3 nucleotides are TGTGCCAGCAGCGTAGAGGGGGGGAGGAATCAGCCCCAGCATTTT. Translated: CASSVEGGRNQPQHF.

This clonotype has only a few counts. The rearrangement uses TRBV20-1 and TRBJ1-5; D call uncertain. CDR3 size: 15 residues. Germline CDR1 and CDR2: DFQATT and SNEGSKA (reference sequence). The V gene lost 3 bases and the J gene lost 2 bases, with 14 bases spanning the gap. CDR3 residues: CSASDPRVGNQPQHF. The CDR3 region has the DNA TGCAGTGCTAGCGACCCTAGGGTCGGCAATCAGCCCCAGCATTTT.

There are a few counts of this clonotype. The rearrangement joins TRBV28 to TRBJ1-1; TRBD1 might be the D (5 bases). V lost 6 bases, J lost 6 bases, and 20 bases lay in between. Germline-derived CDR1 and CDR2 are MDHEN and SYDVKM. CDR3 length: 15 amino acids. CDR3 in DNA: TGTGCCAGCAGAGCCGAATCCGGGGGGTTCGCTGAAGCTTTCTTT. It yields the protein CASRAESGGFAEAFF.

This clonotype was recorded many times. The chain combines TRBV10-3 with TRBJ1-4, with D unresolved. There are 13 residues in the CDR3. Trimming took 11 bases from V and 7 from J, leaving 17 bases between them. Germline V CDR1 and CDR2: ENHRY, SYGVKD. Here the CDR3 DNA reads TGTGCCGTGTACTCGGCAGGCTCTGAAAAACTGTTTTTT. Translating it yields CAVYSAGSEKLFF.

This chain links TRBV28 with TRBJ2-3; 7 bases line up with TRBD1. The length of the CDR3 is 17 residues. Looked up from germline, CDR1 is MDHEN and CDR2 is SYDVKM. Losses at the gene ends were 6 bases for V and 0 bases for J; bases not matched to a gene: 12. Written as DNA, the CDR3 is TGTGCCAGCAGCCGGATCGACAGGGCCTTTAGCACAGATACGCAGTATTTT. Translated: CASSRIDRAFSTDTQYF.

This clonotype occurred many times. The chain is built from TRBV4-1 and TRBJ2-1; no definite D call. Germline CDR1 MGHRA, CDR2 YSYEKL. Trimming removed 1 base at V and 12 bases at J, with 13 bases between. CDR3 length: 13 amino acids. CDR3 sequence (DNA): TGCGCCAGCAGCCAAGGGTGGGTTCAAGGGCAGTTCTTC. Translated: CASSQGWVQGQFF.

This clonotype was observed a few times. CDR3 nucleotides: TGTGCCAGCACCTCTTATTGGGGACCGAACACTGAAGCTTTCTTT. It encodes CASTSYWGPNTEAFF. The chain combines TRBV5-6 with TRBJ1-1; tentative D call: TRBD1 (5 bases). CDR3 length: 15 amino acids. Trimming removed 6 bases at V and 1 base at J, with 16 bases between. From germline, CDR1 is SGHDT and CDR2 YYEEEE.

This clonotype was counted many times. Here the CDR3 reads CASSFPGTVAFF. CDR3 DNA: TGTGCCAGCAGCTTCCCTGGGACAGTAGCTTTCTTT. The chain is built from TRBV7-2 and TRBJ1-1; TRBD1 matches at 7 bases. CDR3 length: 12 residues. Losses at the gene ends were 3 bases for V and 10 bases for J; bases not matched to a gene: 5. CDR1 is SGHTA, CDR2 FQGNSA, per germline.

In this sample, this clonotype turned up many times. For the CDR3, the DNA is TGTGCCAGCAGCTTCCTAGGAGGAGACCAGTACTTC. Its translation: CASSFLGGDQYF. The genes are TRBV7-2 and TRBJ2-5; the D gene is possibly TRBD2 (5 bases). The CDR3 loop spans 12 amino acids. From germline, CDR1 is SGHTA and CDR2 FQGNSA. The V gene lost 3 bases and the J gene lost 10 bases, with 12 bases spanning the gap.

This clonotype was observed many times. This chain links TRBV7-2 with TRBJ1-6, with 7 bases matching TRBD1. The CDR3 spans 15 residues. Germline V gene lookup returns CDR1 SGHTA and CDR2 FQGNSA. The V gene end was trimmed by 1 base and the J gene end by 7 bases; junction bases not matched to a gene: 4. CDR3 in amino acids: CASSLEGTANSPLHF. CDR3 bases: TGTGCCAGCAGCTTAGAAGGGACAGCGAATTCACCCCTCCACTTT.

The table lists this clonotype with many counts. The rearrangement joins TRBV7-6 to TRBJ2-5, with TRBD1 as a possible D gene (5 bases). Germline loops: CDR1 SGHVS, CDR2 FNYEAQ. The CDR3 extends over 14 amino acids. Deletions cut 3 bases from V and 4 bases from J, with 12 bases between. In DNA form, the CDR3 reads TGTGCCAGCAGCTTTGTCTCTAGGGGAGAGACCCAGTACTTC. Translated: CASSFVSRGETQYF.

This clonotype has only a few counts. The chain joins TRBV28 to TRBJ1-5; D gene uncertain. V lost 2 bases to trimming and J lost 5 bases, with 4 bases between them. Germline-derived CDR1 and CDR2 are MDHEN and SYDVKM. The CDR3 covers 12 residues. Here the CDR3 reads CASSLIDQPQHF. The CDR3 nucleotides are TGTGCCAGCAGTTTAATCGATCAGCCCCAGCATTTT.

There are many counts of this clonotype. The gene calls are TRBV7-2 and TRBJ1-2; tentatively, D is TRBD1 (5 bases). The germline CDR1 and CDR2 sequences are SGHTA and FQGNSA. CDR3 length: 14 residues. V was trimmed by 0 bases and J by 3 bases, leaving 8 bases between them. The CDR3 sequence: CASSLAGGDYGYTF. CDR3 nucleotides: TGTGCCAGCAGCTTAGCGGGGGGGGACTATGGCTACACCTTC.

This rearrangement joins TRBV5-4 to TRBJ2-6; TRBD2 matches 8 bases. The CDR3 sequence is 18 residues long. V gave up 0 bases and J gave up 0 bases; unmatched junction bases: 5. From germline, CDR1 is SGHNT and CDR2 YYREEE (reference sequence). Here the CDR3 DNA reads TGTGCCAGCAGCTTGGCGCGGGGGGTCGCCTCTGGGGCCAACGTCCTGACTTTC. Translated: CASSLARGVASGANVLTF.

This clonotype was detected ten times or more. The V gene is TRBV7-2, the J gene TRBJ1-3, with unresolved D. The V gene lost 8 bases and the J gene lost 3 bases, with 5 bases spanning the gap. Germline-derived CDR1 and CDR2 are SGHTA and FQGNSA. There are 11 residues in the CDR3. CDR3 nucleotides: TGTGCCAGCGGCGGTGGAAACACCATATATTTT. Amino acids: CASGGGNTIYF.

Many counts were recorded for this clonotype. The rearrangement uses TRBV7-2 and TRBJ2-1; D is undetermined. Germline assignment: CDR1 SGHTA and CDR2 FQGNSA. Trimming shortened V by 0 bases and J by 6 bases, and 9 bases separated the two germline ends. This CDR3 has 14 amino acids. CDR3 residues: CASSLAQIGNEQFF. In DNA, the CDR3 is TGTGCCAGCAGCTTAGCGCAAATTGGCAATGAGCAGTTCTTC.

The V and J genes are TRBV19 and TRBJ1-5; no clear D gene. Germline V CDR1 and CDR2: LNHDA, SQIVND (reference sequence). This CDR3 spans 14 amino acids. Trimming removed 7 bases from V and 4 bases from J, with 14 bases in between. The CDR3 loop reads CASTAGHTNQPQHF. Here the CDR3 DNA reads TGTGCCAGTACGGCTGGGCACACAAATCAGCCCCAGCATTTT.

This clonotype appeared many times. The chain uses TRBV7-3 and TRBJ1-5; 8 nucleotides align to TRBD1. This CDR3 has 14 residues. Unmatched junction bases numbered 3, after V lost 6 bases and J lost 2 bases. Germline CDR1 reads SGHTA; CDR2 reads FQGTGA. In DNA, the CDR3 is TGTGCCAGCAGTTCGGACAGGGGCAATCAGCCCCAGCATTTT. As protein: CASSSDRGNQPQHF.

This clonotype was observed a handful of times. The chain joins TRBV29-1 to TRBJ2-3; D unclear. Per germline, CDR1 SQVTM and CDR2 ANQGSEA. Deletions cut 2 bases from V and 4 bases from J, with 10 bases between. This CDR3 has 13 amino acids. The CDR3, as DNA: TGCAGCGTTGAAACCAGTGCATCAGATACGCAGTATTTT. Residues: CSVETSASDTQYF.

The chain has TRBV6-8 and TRBJ1-4, with 11 bases aligning to TRBD1. With 9 bases clipped from V and 6 bases from J, the junction kept 3 bases outside the gene matches. Germline lookup yields CDR1 MNHGY and CDR2 SAAAGT. The CDR3 contains 13 residues. The CDR3 DNA reads TGTGCCAGTTTGGACAGGGGGCATGAAAAACTGTTTTTT. Residues: CASLDRGHEKLFF.

This CDR3 reads CASSLRGPSNEKLFF. In DNA, the CDR3 is TGTGCCAGCAGCCTCAGGGGGCCGTCTAATGAAAAACTGTTTTTT. The chain links TRBV7-9 to TRBJ1-4; TRBD1 matches 8 bases. This CDR3 spans 15 amino acids. Germline V CDR1 and CDR2: SEHNR, FQNEAQ (reference sequence). Germline trimming cut 5 bases from V and 3 bases from J; bases unmatched to any gene: 5.

This clonotype was detected many times. A junction end diverges from the germline sequence, so it may reflect a read error. The chain combines TRBV12-3 or TRBV12-4 with TRBJ2-1; D is perhaps TRBD1 or TRBD2 (5 bases each). This CDR3 spans 11 amino acids. The CDR3 sequence: CASRTGTWMVF. In nucleotides, the CDR3 is TGTGCCAGCAGAACCGGGACCTGGATGGTCTTC.

The sample holds many counts of this clonotype. The V and J genes are TRBV7-2 and TRBJ1-2; no definite D call. The CDR3 extends over 17 amino acids. The V and J ends lost 5 bases and 6 bases respectively, with 25 bases between them. CDR1 and CDR2 (germline): SGHTA, FQGNSA. The CDR3 DNA sequence: TGTGCCAGCAGCCCACAGAGGGCGGGGAACCAAGGGAATGGCTACACCTTC. Translating gives CASSPQRAGNQGNGYTF.

This clonotype was detected a few times. The gene calls are TRBV7-8 and TRBJ1-2, with D unclear. Germline V gives CDR1 SGHVS, CDR2 FQNEAQ. This CDR3 is built from 13 residues. The ends were cut back, 1 base at V and 2 bases at J, with 5 bases in the middle. The CDR3 protein is CASSLEGNYGYTF. CDR3 coding DNA: TGTGCCAGCAGCTTAGAAGGGAACTATGGCTACACCTTC.

To note about this clonotype: With a much larger clone just one base away, this may be a read error. The genes are TRBV20-1 and TRBJ1-1; D ambiguous. The CDR3 is made up of 15 amino acids. Germline V gene lookup returns CDR1 DFQATT and CDR2 SNEGSKA (reference sequence). The CDR3 here is CSAIVGGRDNTEAIF. DNA for the CDR3: TGCAGTGCTATAGTGGGAGGAAGGGATAACACTGAAGCTATCTTT.

The table lists this clonotype with a few counts. The V call is TRBV5-5, the J call TRBJ2-3; 9 bases are shared with TRBD2. The trim removed 0 bases at V and 1 base at J, leaving 6 bases unmatched. The CDR3 totals 17 residues. Germline V gives CDR1 SGHKS, CDR2 YYEKEE (reference sequence). CDR3 sequence (DNA): TGTGCCAGCAGCTTGGCGCGGGGGGGCCAGGGCACAGATACGCAGTATTTT. Translated, it gives CASSLARGGQGTDTQYF. Full variable domain (rest looked up from reference TRBV5-5 and TRBJ2-3): DAGVTQSPTHLIKTRGQQVTLRCSPISGHKSVSWYQQVLGQGPQFIFQYYEKEERGRGNFPDRFSARQFPNYSSELNVNALLLGDSALYLCASSLARGGQGTDTQYFGPGTRLTVL.